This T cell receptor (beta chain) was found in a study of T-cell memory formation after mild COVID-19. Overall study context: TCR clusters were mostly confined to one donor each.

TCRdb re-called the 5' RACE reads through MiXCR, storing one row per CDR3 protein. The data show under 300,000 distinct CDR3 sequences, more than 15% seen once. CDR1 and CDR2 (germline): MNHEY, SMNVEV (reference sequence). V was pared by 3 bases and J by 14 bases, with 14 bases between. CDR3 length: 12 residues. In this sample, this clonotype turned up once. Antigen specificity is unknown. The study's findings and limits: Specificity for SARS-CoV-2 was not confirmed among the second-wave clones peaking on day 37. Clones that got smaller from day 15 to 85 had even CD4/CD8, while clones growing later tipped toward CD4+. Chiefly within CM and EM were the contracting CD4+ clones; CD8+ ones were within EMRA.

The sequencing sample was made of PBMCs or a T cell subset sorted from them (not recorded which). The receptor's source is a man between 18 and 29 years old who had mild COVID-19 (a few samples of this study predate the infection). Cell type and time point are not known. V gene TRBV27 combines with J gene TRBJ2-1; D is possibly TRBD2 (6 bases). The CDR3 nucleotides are TGTGCCAGCAGTTTGGGGGGTTCGTGGGAGTTCTTC. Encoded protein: CASSLGGSWEFF.